This TCR beta chain derives from a study of beta chain features in type 1 diabetes. Study context: In all, some 100 million sorted cells from all samples were analyzed.

Blood was drawn once from each donor into heparinised tubes. The draws averaged around 110 mL. Study findings and constraints: A moderate, significant TCRB CDR3 shortening appeared in type 1 diabetes across four CD4+ subsets. Relative to healthy donors, patients appeared to have naive, central memory and Treg TCRB repertoires that were more similar.

In regard to this clone: The antigen is not known.

Trimming removed 0 bases from V and 1 base from J, with 11 bases in between. The CDR3 totals 16 residues. Germline values: CDR1 MNHEY, CDR2 SMNVEV (reference sequence). What was sequenced were expressed TCRB transcripts, since all of the isolated RNA had been reverse transcribed. Only in-frame clones appear in the TCRdb table, and some are missing; sequencing was by immunoSEQ multiplex PCR. This sample has about 390,000 clones, with around 10% found just once. The rearrangement links TRBV27 to TRBJ2-3, with D possibly matching TRBD1 (6 bases). The source material was central memory CD4+ T cells from blood. This sequence was found in a man in his thirties or forties with type 1 diabetes. The CDR3 region is CASSLSAGVGTDTQYF. For the CDR3, the DNA is TGTGCCAGCAGTTTATCGGCAGGGGTGGGCACAGATACGCAGTATTTT.